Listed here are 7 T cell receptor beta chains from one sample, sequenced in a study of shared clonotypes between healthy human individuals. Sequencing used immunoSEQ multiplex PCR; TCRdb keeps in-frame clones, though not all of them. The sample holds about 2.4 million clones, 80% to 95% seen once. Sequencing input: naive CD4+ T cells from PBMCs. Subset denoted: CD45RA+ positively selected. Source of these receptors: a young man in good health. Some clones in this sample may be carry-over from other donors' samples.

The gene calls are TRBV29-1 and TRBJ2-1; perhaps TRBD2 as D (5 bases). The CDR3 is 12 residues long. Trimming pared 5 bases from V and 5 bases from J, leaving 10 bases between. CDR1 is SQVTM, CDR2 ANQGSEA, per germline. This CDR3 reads CSVLDGDNEQFF. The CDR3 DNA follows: TGCAGCGTTCTGGACGGGGACAATGAGCAGTTCTTC.

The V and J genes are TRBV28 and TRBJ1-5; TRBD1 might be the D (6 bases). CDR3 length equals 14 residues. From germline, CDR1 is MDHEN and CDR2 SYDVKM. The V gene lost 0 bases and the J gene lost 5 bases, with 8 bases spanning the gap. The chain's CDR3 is CASSLWGADQPQHF. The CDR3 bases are TGTGCCAGCAGTTTATGGGGGGCGGATCAGCCCCAGCATTTT.

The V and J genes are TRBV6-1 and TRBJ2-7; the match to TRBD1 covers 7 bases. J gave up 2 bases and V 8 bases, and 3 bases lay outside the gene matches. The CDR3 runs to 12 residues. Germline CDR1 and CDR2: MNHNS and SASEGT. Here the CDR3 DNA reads TGTGCCAGCGGGGACAGCCCCTACGAGCAGTACTTC. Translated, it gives CASGDSPYEQYF.

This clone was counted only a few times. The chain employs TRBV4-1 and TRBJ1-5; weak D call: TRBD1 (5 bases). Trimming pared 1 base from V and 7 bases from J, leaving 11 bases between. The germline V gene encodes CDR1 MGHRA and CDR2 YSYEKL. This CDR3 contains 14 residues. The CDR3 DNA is TGCGCCAGCAGCCAAGTCGCAGGGTGGCAGCCCCAGCATTTT. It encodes CASSQVAGWQPQHF.

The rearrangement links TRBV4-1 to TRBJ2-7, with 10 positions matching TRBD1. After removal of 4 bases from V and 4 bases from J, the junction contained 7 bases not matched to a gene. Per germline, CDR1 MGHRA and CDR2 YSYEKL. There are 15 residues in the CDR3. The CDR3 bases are TGCGCCAGCAGCCGACAGGGGGCGCAAGTATACGAGCAGTACTTC. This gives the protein CASSRQGAQVYEQYF.

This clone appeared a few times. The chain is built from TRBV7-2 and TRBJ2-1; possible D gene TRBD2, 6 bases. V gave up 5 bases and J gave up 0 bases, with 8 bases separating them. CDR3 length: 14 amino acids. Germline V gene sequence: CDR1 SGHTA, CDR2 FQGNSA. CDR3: CASSPGSSYNEQFF. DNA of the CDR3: TGTGCCAGCAGCCCCGGGAGCTCCTACAATGAGCAGTTCTTC.

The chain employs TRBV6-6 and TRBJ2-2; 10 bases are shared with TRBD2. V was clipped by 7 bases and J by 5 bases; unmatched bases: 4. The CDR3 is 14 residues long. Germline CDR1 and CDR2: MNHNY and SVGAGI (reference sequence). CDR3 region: CASKEREGTGELFF. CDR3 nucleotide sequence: TGTGCCAGCAAGGAGCGGGAGGGTACCGGGGAGCTGTTTTTT.